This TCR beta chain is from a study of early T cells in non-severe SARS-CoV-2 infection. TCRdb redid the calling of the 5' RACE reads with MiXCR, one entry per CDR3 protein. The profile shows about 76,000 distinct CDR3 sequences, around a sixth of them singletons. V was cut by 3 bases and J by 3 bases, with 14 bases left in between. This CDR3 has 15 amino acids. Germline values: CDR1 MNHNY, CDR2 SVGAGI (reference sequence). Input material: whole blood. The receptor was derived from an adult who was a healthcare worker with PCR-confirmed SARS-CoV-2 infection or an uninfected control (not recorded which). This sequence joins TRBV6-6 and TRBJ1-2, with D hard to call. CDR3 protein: CASSYSHMGYYGYTF. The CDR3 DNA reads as TGTGCCAGCAGTTATAGCCATATGGGCTACTATGGCTACACCTTC.